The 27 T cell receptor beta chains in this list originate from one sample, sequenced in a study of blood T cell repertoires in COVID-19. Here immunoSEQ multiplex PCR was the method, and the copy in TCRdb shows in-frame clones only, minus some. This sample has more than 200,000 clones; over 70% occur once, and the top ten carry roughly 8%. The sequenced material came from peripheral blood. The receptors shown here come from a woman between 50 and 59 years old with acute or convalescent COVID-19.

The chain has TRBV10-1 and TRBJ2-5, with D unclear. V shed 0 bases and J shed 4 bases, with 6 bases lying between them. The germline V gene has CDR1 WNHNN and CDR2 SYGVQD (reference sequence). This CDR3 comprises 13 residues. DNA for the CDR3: TGCGCCAGCAGTGAGTCGAGCCGAGAGACCCAGTACTTC. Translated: CASSESSRETQYF.

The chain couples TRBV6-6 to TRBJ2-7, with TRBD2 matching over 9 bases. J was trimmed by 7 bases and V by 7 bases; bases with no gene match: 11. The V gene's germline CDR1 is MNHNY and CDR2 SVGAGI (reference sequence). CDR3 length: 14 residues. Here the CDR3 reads CASTRLAESEEQYF. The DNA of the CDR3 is TGTGCCAGCACTAGACTAGCGGAGTCAGAAGAGCAGTACTTC.

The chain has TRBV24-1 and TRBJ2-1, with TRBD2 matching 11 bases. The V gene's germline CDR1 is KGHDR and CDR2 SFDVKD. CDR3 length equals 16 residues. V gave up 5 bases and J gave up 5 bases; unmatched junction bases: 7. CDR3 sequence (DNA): TGTGCCACCAGTGGAGTTGGGACTAGCGGAGACAATGAGCAGTTCTTC. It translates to CATSGVGTSGDNEQFF.

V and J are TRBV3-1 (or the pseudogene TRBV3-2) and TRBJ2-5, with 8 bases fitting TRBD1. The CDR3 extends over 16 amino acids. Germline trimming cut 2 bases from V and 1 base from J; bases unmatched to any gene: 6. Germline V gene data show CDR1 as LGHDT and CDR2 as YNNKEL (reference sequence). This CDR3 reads CASSQYRTGTQETQYF. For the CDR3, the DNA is TGTGCCAGCAGCCAATATCGGACAGGGACCCAAGAGACCCAGTACTTC.

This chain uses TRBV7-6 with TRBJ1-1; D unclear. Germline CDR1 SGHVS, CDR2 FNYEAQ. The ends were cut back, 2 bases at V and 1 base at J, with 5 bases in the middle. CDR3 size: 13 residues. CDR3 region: CASSLQWNTEAFF. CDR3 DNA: TGTGCCAGCAGCTTACAGTGGAACACTGAAGCTTTCTTT.

CDR3 coding DNA: TGTGCCAGCAGTTACACAGGGGGCGTAAAGACCCAGTACTTC. Translated: CASSYTGGVKTQYF. The chain combines TRBV6-5 with TRBJ2-5; 9 bases map to TRBD1. Germline CDR1 reads MNHEY; CDR2 reads SVGAGI. This CDR3 has 14 residues. V trimming: 2 bases; J trimming: 6 bases; junction bases outside the gene matches: 4.

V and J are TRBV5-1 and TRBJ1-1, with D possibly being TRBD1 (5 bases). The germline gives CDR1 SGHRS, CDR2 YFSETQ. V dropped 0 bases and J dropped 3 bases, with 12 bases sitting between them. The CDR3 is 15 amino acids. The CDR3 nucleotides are TGCGCCAGCAGCTTGGGGGGCAGCCCGGACACTGAAGCTTTCTTT. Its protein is CASSLGGSPDTEAFF.

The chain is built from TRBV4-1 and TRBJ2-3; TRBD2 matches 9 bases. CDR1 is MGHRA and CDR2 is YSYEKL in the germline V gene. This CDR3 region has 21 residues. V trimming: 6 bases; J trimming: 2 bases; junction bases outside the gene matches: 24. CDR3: CASSTPGGRAGRLEHTDTQYF. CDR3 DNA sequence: TGCGCCAGCAGTACCCCTGGCGGGAGGGCCGGTAGATTGGAGCACACAGATACGCAGTATTTT.

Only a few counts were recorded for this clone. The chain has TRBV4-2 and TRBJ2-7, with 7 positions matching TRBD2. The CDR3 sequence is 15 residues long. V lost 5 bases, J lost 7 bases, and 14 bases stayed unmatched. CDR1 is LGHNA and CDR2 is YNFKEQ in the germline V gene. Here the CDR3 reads CASSSTPAGREEQYF. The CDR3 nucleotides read TGTGCCAGCAGCTCGACCCCAGCGGGGCGTGAAGAGCAGTACTTC.

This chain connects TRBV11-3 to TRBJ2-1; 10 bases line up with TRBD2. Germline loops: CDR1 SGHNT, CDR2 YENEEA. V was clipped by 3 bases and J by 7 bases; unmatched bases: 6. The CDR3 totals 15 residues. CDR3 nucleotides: TGTGCCAGCAGCTTCAGCAGCGGGAGGGGAAATGAGCAGTTCTTC. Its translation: CASSFSSGRGNEQFF.

CDR3 amino acids: CSVGPSGADTQYF. The DNA for the CDR3 is TGCAGCGTTGGCCCCTCAGGGGCAGATACGCAGTATTTT. V gene TRBV29-1 combines with J gene TRBJ2-3; D might be TRBD1 (6 bases). Germline V lookup: CDR1 SQVTM, CDR2 ANQGSEA. The ends were cut back, 4 bases at V and 4 bases at J, with 12 bases in the middle. CDR3 length equals 13 residues.

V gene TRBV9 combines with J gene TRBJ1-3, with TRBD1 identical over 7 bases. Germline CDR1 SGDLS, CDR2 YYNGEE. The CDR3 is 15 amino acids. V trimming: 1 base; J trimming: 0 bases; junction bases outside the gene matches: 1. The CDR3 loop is CASSVQGDSGNTIYF. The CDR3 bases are TGTGCCAGCAGCGTACAGGGGGACTCTGGAAACACCATATATTTT.

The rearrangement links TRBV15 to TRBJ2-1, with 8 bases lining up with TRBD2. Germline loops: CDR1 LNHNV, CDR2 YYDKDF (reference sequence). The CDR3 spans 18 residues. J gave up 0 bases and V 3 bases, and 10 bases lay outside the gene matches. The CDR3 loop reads CATSRDHPGLASYNEQFF. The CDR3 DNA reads TGTGCCACCAGCAGGGACCATCCCGGACTAGCCTCCTACAATGAGCAGTTCTTC.

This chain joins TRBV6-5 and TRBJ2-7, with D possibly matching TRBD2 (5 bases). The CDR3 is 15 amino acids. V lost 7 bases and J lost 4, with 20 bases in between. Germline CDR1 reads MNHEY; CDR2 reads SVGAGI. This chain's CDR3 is CASKVGVPAQYEQYF. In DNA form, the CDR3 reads TGTGCCAGCAAGGTCGGGGTCCCAGCACAATACGAGCAGTACTTC.

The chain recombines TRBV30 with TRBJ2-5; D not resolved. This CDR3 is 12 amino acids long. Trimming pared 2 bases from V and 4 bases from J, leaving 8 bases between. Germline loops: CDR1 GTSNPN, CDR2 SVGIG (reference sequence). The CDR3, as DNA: TGTGCCTGGAGTATATCCCCAGAGACCCAGTACTTC. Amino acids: CAWSISPETQYF.

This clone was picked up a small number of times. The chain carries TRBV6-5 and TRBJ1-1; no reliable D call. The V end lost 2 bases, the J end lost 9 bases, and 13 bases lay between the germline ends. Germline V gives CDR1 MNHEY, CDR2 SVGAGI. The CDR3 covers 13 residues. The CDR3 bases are TGTGCCAGCAGTTACGGATGGGCAGGTAAAGCTTTCTTT. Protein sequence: CASSYGWAGKAFF.

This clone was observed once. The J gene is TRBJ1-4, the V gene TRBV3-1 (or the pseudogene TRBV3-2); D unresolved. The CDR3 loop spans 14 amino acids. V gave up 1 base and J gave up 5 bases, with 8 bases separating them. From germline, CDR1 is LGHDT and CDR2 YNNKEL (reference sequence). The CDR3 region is CASSQVWQNEKLFF. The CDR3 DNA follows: TGTGCCAGCAGCCAAGTCTGGCAGAATGAAAAACTGTTTTTT.

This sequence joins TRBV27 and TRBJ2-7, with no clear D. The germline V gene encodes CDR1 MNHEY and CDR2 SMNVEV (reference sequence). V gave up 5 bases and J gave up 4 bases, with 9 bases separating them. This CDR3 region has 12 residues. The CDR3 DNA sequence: TGTGCCAGCAGTGGAACTAAGTACGAGCAGTACTTC. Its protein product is CASSGTKYEQYF.

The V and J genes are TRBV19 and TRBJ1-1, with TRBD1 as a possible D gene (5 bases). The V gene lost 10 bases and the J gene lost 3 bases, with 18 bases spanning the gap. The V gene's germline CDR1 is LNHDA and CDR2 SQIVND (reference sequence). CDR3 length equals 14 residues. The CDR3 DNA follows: TGTGCCACCACAAGGCAGGGTCAGGACACTGAAGCTTTCTTT. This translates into CATTRQGQDTEAFF.

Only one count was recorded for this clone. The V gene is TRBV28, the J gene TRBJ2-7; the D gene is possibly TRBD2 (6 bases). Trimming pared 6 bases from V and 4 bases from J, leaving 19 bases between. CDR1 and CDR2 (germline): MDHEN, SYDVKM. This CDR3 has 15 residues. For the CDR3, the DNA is TGTGCCAGCAGGCCCTCGGCGGGATGGGATTACGAGCAGTACTTC. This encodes CASRPSAGWDYEQYF.

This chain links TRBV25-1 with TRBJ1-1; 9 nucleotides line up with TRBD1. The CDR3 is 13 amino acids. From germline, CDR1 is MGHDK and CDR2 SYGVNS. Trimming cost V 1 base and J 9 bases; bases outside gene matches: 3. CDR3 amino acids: CASSEFGTGKAFF. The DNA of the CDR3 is TGTGCCAGCAGTGAATTTGGGACAGGGAAAGCTTTCTTT.

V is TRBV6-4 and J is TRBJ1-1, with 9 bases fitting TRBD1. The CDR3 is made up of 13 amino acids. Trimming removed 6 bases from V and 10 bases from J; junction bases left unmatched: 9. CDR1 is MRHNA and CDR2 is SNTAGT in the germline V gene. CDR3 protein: CASRPGQGERAFF. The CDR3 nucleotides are TGTGCCAGCAGACCGGGACAGGGTGAGAGAGCTTTCTTT.

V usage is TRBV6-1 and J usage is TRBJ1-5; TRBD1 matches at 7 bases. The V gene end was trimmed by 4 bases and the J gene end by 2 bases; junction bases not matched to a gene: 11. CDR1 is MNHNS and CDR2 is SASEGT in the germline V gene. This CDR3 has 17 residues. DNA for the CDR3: TGTGCCAGCAGTGGCCCTGACAGGGTATGGGGCAATCAGCCCCAGCATTTT. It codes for CASSGPDRVWGNQPQHF.

The CDR3 region is CATSEPEGNTGELFF. The DNA of the CDR3 is TGTGCCACCAGTGAACCTGAGGGGAACACCGGGGAGCTGTTTTTT. V usage is TRBV24-1 and J usage is TRBJ2-2; tentatively, D is TRBD2 (5 bases). This CDR3 is 15 amino acids long. Germline V CDR1 and CDR2: KGHDR, SFDVKD. V shed 4 bases and J shed 1 base, with 9 bases lying between them.

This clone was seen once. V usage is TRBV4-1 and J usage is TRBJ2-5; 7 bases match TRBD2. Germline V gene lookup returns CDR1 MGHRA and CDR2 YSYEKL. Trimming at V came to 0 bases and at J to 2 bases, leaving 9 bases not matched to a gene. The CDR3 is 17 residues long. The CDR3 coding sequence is TGCGCCAGCAGCCAAGATAGCAGCCTAGCGGTACAAGAGACCCAGTACTTC. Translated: CASSQDSSLAVQETQYF.

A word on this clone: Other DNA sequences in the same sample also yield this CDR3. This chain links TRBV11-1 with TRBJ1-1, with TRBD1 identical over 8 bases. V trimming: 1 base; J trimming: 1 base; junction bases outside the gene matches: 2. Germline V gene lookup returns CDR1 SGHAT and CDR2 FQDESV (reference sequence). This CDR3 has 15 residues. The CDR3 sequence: CASSLEGTGNTEAFF. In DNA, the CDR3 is TGTGCCAGCAGCTTAGAGGGGACAGGGAACACTGAAGCTTTCTTT. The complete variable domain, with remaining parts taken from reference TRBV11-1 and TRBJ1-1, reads EAEVAQSPRYKITEKSQAVAFWCDPISGHATLYWYRQILGQGPELLVQFQDESVVDDSQLPKDRFSAERLKGVDSTLKIQPAELGDSAMYLCASSLEGTGNTEAFFGQGTRLTVV.

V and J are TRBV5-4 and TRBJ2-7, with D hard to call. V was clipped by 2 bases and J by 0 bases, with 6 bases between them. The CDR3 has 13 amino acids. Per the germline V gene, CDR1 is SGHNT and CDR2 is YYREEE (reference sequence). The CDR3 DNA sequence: TGTGCCAGCAGCTTCTGGAGCTCCTACGAGCAGTACTTC. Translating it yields CASSFWSSYEQYF.